These 21 T cell receptor beta chains came from one sample sequenced in a study of shared clonotypes between healthy human individuals. Only CD45RO-negative cells positively selected for CCR7 counted as naive CD8 cells, so terminally differentiated effector memory CD45RA+ cells were excluded. TCRdb's copy holds only in-frame clones and misses some; the assay was immunoSEQ multiplex PCR. The sample holds millions of clones, over 85% seen once. Specimen: naive CD8+ T cells sorted from blood. The receptors come from a young man in good health.

This rearrangement joins TRBV4-2 to TRBJ1-2; 10 bases align to TRBD1. From germline, CDR1 is LGHNA and CDR2 YNFKEQ. V shed 6 bases, J shed 8 bases, and the junction held 6 bases outside the gene matches. This CDR3 region has 13 residues. The CDR3 is CASRSGTGDGYTF. In nucleotides, the CDR3 is TGTGCCAGCAGATCCGGGACAGGGGACGGCTACACCTTC.

This chain uses TRBV21-1 with TRBJ2-4. TRBV21-1 is noted as a pseudogene. CDR3 length: 17 amino acids. The CDR3 nucleotides read TGTGCCAGCAACTCTCCATCGGGCAGCCTAGCCAAAAACATTCAGTACTTC. Encoded protein: CASNSPSGSLAKNIQYF.

The CDR3 DNA sequence: TGCGCCAGCAGCCAAGCCTTTTTTTCTGAGGCGGAGACCCAGTACTTC. Translating gives CASSQAFFSEAETQYF. This chain connects TRBV4-3 to TRBJ2-5; the D is unclear. CDR3 length: 16 residues. Germline lookup yields CDR1 LGHNA and CDR2 YSLEER. V lost 1 base, J lost 5 bases, and 17 bases lay in between.

V gene TRBV5-6 combines with J gene TRBJ1-2; D is possibly TRBD1 (5 bases). The CDR3 totals 13 residues. With 4 bases removed from V and 4 bases from J, the gap between germline ends came to 11 bases. Germline V gene sequence: CDR1 SGHDT, CDR2 YYEEEE. The CDR3 here is CASSADSAYGYTF. CDR3 DNA sequence: TGTGCCAGCAGCGCTGACAGCGCCTATGGCTACACCTTC.

The gene calls are TRBV29-1 and TRBJ2-1; TRBD2 might be the D (5 bases). CDR3 size: 12 residues. Germline V gives CDR1 SQVTM, CDR2 ANQGSEA. Trimming left V 3 bases short and J 8 bases short, with 11 bases between. CDR3 amino acids: CSVEGAGHEQFF. In DNA form, the CDR3 reads TGCAGCGTTGAGGGAGCTGGGCATGAGCAGTTCTTC.

As concerns this clone: The sample carries other DNA sequences with the same CDR3. This sequence joins TRBV7-9 and TRBJ1-5; perhaps TRBD1 as D (5 bases). This CDR3 is built from 14 residues. CDR1 is SEHNR, CDR2 FQNEAQ, per germline (reference sequence). V was shortened by 1 base and J by 7 bases, with 11 bases between the two germline ends. In nucleotides, the CDR3 is TGTGCCAGCAGCTTAGGCCAGGGCGACCAGCCCCAGCATTTT. Translated: CASSLGQGDQPQHF.

J is TRBJ2-1 and V is TRBV30; TRBD2 matches 10 bases. Trimming at V came to 0 bases and at J to 4 bases, leaving 12 bases not matched to a gene. The CDR3 extends over 18 amino acids. The germline V gene encodes CDR1 GTSNPN and CDR2 SVGIG (reference sequence). The CDR3: CAWSVPIERGGHYNEQFF. CDR3 sequence (DNA): TGTGCCTGGAGTGTACCGATCGAGCGGGGGGGCCATTACAATGAGCAGTTCTTC.

This clone came up a few times. The chain links TRBV10-2 to TRBJ2-7; no clear D gene. Trimming stripped 5 bases from V and 6 bases from J, with 14 bases between. The CDR3 spans 13 residues. From germline, CDR1 is WSHSY and CDR2 SAAADI. CDR3 in amino acids: CASSRVTTTEQYF. The CDR3 bases are TGCGCCAGCAGTCGGGTCACGACAACCGAGCAGTACTTC.

The chain joins TRBV27 to TRBJ2-7; 8 nucleotides align to TRBD2. Germline V gene sequence: CDR1 MNHEY, CDR2 SMNVEV (reference sequence). Losses at the gene ends were 5 bases for V and 0 bases for J; bases not matched to a gene: 9. This CDR3 has 16 amino acids. This CDR3 is CASSPSAGEISYEQYF. The DNA for the CDR3 is TGTGCCAGCAGTCCCTCAGCGGGAGAAATCTCCTACGAGCAGTACTTC.

The rearrangement joins TRBV6-1 to TRBJ2-2; weak D call: TRBD2 (5 bases). CDR1 and CDR2 (germline): MNHNS, SASEGT. V lost 1 base to trimming and J lost 6 bases, with 9 bases between them. This CDR3 is built from 14 residues. The CDR3 DNA reads as TGTGCCAGCAGTGAAGTTGGGAGTGCCGGGGAGCTGTTTTTT. Translation: CASSEVGSAGELFF.

A single count supports this clone. The chain has TRBV28 and TRBJ1-2; 8 bases map to TRBD1. CDR1 MDHEN and CDR2 SYDVKM come from the germline V gene. The CDR3 extends over 13 amino acids. Trimming took 6 bases from V and 5 from J; bases not matched to a gene: 5. CDR3 DNA sequence: TGTGCCAGCAGCGAGACAGGGGTATATGGCTACACCTTC. Its translation is CASSETGVYGYTF.

This rearrangement joins TRBV29-1 to TRBJ2-2; maybe TRBD1 (6 bases). The CDR3 consists of 14 residues. Trimming stripped 0 bases from V and 5 bases from J, with 10 bases between. Germline loops: CDR1 SQVTM, CDR2 ANQGSEA. The CDR3 spells CSVEEGADTGELFF. CDR3 in DNA: TGCAGCGTTGAAGAGGGGGCTGATACCGGGGAGCTGTTTTTT.

The chain joins TRBV4-1 to TRBJ2-7, with TRBD1 identical over 8 bases. The CDR3 loop spans 15 amino acids. Germline lookup yields CDR1 MGHRA and CDR2 YSYEKL. J was trimmed by 0 bases and V by 4 bases; bases with no gene match: 5. The chain's CDR3 is CASSPQGASSYEQYF. The CDR3 DNA follows: TGCGCCAGCAGCCCCCAGGGGGCGAGCTCCTACGAGCAGTACTTC.

The chain joins TRBV6-6 to TRBJ2-1, with 10 bases lining up with TRBD2. This CDR3 is built from 14 residues. Germline V gives CDR1 MNHNY, CDR2 SVGAGI (reference sequence). V dropped 5 bases and J dropped 5; count of bases not matched to a gene: 3. Here the CDR3 DNA reads TGTGCCAGCAGTGGACTAGCGGCCAACAATGAGCAGTTCTTC. This translates into CASSGLAANNEQFF.

A note on this clone: Different DNA sequences within this sample yield the same CDR3. The CDR3 sequence: CASSVGQGGYEQYF. The CDR3 nucleotides read TGTGCCAGCAGCGTAGGACAGGGCGGCTACGAGCAGTACTTC. The genes are TRBV9 and TRBJ2-7, with 7 bases that match TRBD1. V lost 0 bases, J lost 3 bases, and 3 bases stayed unmatched. CDR1 is SGDLS and CDR2 is YYNGEE in the germline V gene. This CDR3 spans 14 amino acids. Drawing the rest from reference TRBV9 and TRBJ2-7, the complete variable domain is DSGVTQTPKHLITATGQRVTLRCSPRSGDLSVYWYQQSLDQGLQFLIQYYNGEERAKGNILERFSAQQFPDLHSELNLSSLELGDSALYFCASSVGQGGYEQYFGPGTRLTVT.

The chain uses TRBV7-8 and TRBJ2-1; D might be TRBD2 (6 bases). Germline lookup yields CDR1 SGHVS and CDR2 FQNEAQ. The CDR3 has 13 amino acids. The V gene lost 2 bases and the J gene lost 9 bases, with 11 bases spanning the gap. Here the CDR3 reads CASSLSRGGEQFF. CDR3 in DNA: TGTGCCAGCAGCTTATCCCGGGGAGGTGAGCAGTTCTTC.

V gene TRBV19 combines with J gene TRBJ1-6; 10 bases line up with TRBD1. This CDR3 contains 15 residues. V lost 7 bases, J lost 9 bases, and 9 bases stayed unmatched. Germline V CDR1 and CDR2: LNHDA, SQIVND (reference sequence). Here the CDR3 reads CASTWGTGVGSPLHF. Written as DNA, the CDR3 is TGTGCCAGTACCTGGGGGACAGGGGTCGGTTCACCCCTCCACTTT.

The V call is TRBV30, the J call TRBJ2-7; no firm D call. Germline V gives CDR1 GTSNPN, CDR2 SVGIG (reference sequence). This CDR3 is 17 amino acids long. Trimming cost V 3 bases and J 0 bases, with 21 bases left between them. Here the CDR3 reads CAWRVDGLGPSSYEQYF. The CDR3 DNA follows: TGTGCCTGGAGGGTAGATGGGCTAGGGCCGAGCTCCTACGAGCAGTACTTC.

As to this clone: Within the sample, other DNA sequences also encode this same CDR3. This chain links TRBV5-1 with TRBJ2-5, with 10 positions matching TRBD2. The germline V gene has CDR1 SGHRS and CDR2 YFSETQ. The CDR3 length is 15 residues. After removal of 0 bases from V and 5 bases from J, the junction contained 4 bases not matched to a gene. In DNA, the CDR3 is TGCGCCAGCAGCTTGGGGCTAGCGGGGGAGGAGACCCAGTACTTC. The encoded protein is CASSLGLAGEETQYF.

This sequence joins TRBV6-1 and TRBJ2-2; 9 positions agree with TRBD1. Trimming took 10 bases from V and 5 from J; bases not matched to a gene: 11. The germline gives CDR1 MNHNS, CDR2 SASEGT. This CDR3 comprises 15 residues. CDR3 in amino acids: CATRSGTGRTGELFF. Written as DNA, the CDR3 is TGTGCCACCCGGAGCGGGACAGGGAGGACCGGGGAGCTGTTTTTT.

This chain uses TRBV4-3 with TRBJ1-4; 11 bases map to TRBD1. Germline values: CDR1 LGHNA, CDR2 YSLEER. The CDR3 sequence is 15 residues long. The V segment lost 1 base and the J segment 9 bases; nucleotides outside the gene matches: 4. This chain's CDR3 is CASSQGGTGGKKLFF. In DNA form, the CDR3 reads TGCGCCAGCAGCCAAGGAGGGACAGGGGGGAAAAAACTGTTTTTT.